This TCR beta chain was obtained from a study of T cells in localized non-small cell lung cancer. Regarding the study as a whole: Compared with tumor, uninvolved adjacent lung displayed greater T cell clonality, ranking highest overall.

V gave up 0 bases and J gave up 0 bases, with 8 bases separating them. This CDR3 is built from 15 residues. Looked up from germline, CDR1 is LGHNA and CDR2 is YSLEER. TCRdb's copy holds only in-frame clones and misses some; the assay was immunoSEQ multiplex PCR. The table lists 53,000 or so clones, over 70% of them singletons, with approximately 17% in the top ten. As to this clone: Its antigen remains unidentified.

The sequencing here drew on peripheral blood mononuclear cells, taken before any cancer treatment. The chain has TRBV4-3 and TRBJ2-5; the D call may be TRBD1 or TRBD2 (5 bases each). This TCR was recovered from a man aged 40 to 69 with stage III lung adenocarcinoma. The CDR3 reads CASSQEWDHQETQYF. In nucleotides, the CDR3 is TGCGCCAGCAGCCAAGAATGGGACCACCAAGAGACCCAGTACTTC.